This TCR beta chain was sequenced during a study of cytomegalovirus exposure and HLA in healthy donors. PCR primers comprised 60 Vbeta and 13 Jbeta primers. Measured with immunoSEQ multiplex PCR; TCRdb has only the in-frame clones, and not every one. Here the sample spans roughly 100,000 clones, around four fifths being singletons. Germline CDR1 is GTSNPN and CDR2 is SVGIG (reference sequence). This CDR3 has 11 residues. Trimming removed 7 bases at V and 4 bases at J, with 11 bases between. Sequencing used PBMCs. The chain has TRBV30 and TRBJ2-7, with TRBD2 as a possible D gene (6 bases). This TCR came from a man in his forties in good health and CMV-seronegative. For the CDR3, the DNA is TGTGCCTCTAGCGTCGGGTACGAGCAGTACTTC. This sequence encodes CASSVGYEQYF.